This T cell receptor (beta chain) was found in a study of cytotoxic CD8 clonotypes in ibrutinib-treated CLL. The germline V gene has CDR1 SQVTM and CDR2 ANQGSEA. The CDR3 covers 11 residues. Trimming removed 6 bases at V and 8 bases at J, with 11 bases between. Produced via immunoSEQ multiplex PCR; TCRdb's table is partial and in-frame only. The sample holds 250,000 to 350,000 clones, approximately 76% seen once. The receptor's source is a human donor with chronic lymphocytic leukemia. Sequencing was performed on PBMCs, taken at disease progression, from a patient treated with ibrutinib. The chain recombines TRBV29-1 with TRBJ2-1, with D possibly being TRBD1 (5 bases). The CDR3 DNA is TGCAGCGTCGATAGGGGCCATGAGCAGTTCTTC. Protein: CSVDRGHEQFF.